This T cell receptor (beta chain) was observed in a study of blood T cell repertoires in COVID-19. About the study: The United States, Italy and Spain supplied acute and convalescent COVID-19 samples. PBMCs, B-cell-depleted T cells, or T cells were the source of the cDNA or gDNA that made up the material.

Note on this clone: This CDR3 is also generated by other DNA sequences in the sample.

Enrollment of patients from Seattle took place during active infection, with longitudinal follow-up. The germline V gene encodes CDR1 LGHDT and CDR2 YNNKEL (reference sequence). After removal of 0 bases from V and 4 bases from J, the junction contained 2 bases not matched to a gene. The CDR3 runs 14 residues. Authors' analysis steps: Reference gene primer amplification gave estimated nucleated cell counts. Some clones are missing from TCRdb's copy, which holds only in-frame ones; the method was immunoSEQ multiplex PCR. V and J calls and clone size are copied from that table; D and trimming were computed from the DNA. The table lists fewer than 200,000 clones, around 86% of them singletons.

The sample taken for sequencing was peripheral blood. This TCR came from a woman in her 70s with COVID-19, enrolled during active disease. The chain is built from TRBV3-1 (or the pseudogene TRBV3-2) and TRBJ2-5; TRBD2 aligns across 7 bases. CDR3 in DNA: TGTGCCAGCAGCCAAGATCCGGGGGGAGAGACCCAGTACTTC. Translated, it gives CASSQDPGGETQYF.